This is a list of T cell receptor beta chains from one sample in a study of T cell responses to AZD1222 COVID-19 vaccine. Data came from immunoSEQ multiplex PCR; TCRdb stores just in-frame clones and leaves some out. The sample lists roughly 170,000 clones, approximately 94% occurring once. This material consisted of peripheral blood, taken 28 days after the second AZD1222 dose. The source of these receptors is an adult who received the AZD1222 COVID-19 vaccine. CDR3s include the opening cysteine and the closing phenylalanine or tryptophan. The order of the fields is clone size, V gene, D gene, J gene, CDR3 DNA, CDR3 protein. A D gene is named only where the DNA matches it firmly. A row's size may be missing; if present it is once, few, many or a size class.

>-|TRBV5-4|-|TRBJ1-5
TGTGCCGGCGACACGGCCAATCAGCCCCAGCATTTT
CAGDTANQPQHF
>-|TRBV7-9|TRBD1|TRBJ1-2
TGTGCCAGCAGCGCGGGACAGACGTATGGCTACACCTTC
CASSAGQTYGYTF
>-|TRBV19|-|TRBJ2-3
TGTGCCAGTAATGGTCTCACAGATACGCAGTATTTT
CASNGLTDTQYF
>-|TRBV6-5|TRBD2|TRBJ2-3
TGTGCCAGCAGTACCCCCGGGGGGAACACAGATACGCAGTATTTT
CASSTPGGNTDTQYF
>-|TRBV4-3|-|TRBJ2-3
TGCGCCAGCAGCCCAAAGGGTACGGGGGGCACAGATACGCAGTATTTT
CASSPKGTGGTDTQYF
>-|TRBV28|-|TRBJ1-6
TGTGCCAGCAGCCGTCCTACCGTGGGACCCCTCCACTTT
CASSRPTVGPLHF
>once|TRBV2|-|TRBJ2-5
TGTGCCAGCAGGGACAACCAAGAGACCCAGTACTTC
CASRDNQETQYF
>-|TRBV29-1|-|TRBJ2-1
TGCAGCGTTGAAGATCTACAGGGAAAGTTCTTC
CSVEDLQGKFF
>-|TRBV27|TRBD2|TRBJ2-5
TGTGCCAGCAGTGGGAGGGAAGAGACCCAGTACTTC
CASSGREETQYF
>-|TRBV7-2|-|TRBJ2-3
TGTGCCAGCAGCTTATATAGCCCGGCCGTTTCTAGCACAGATACGCAGTATTTT
CASSLYSPAVSSTDTQYF
>-|TRBV28|-|TRBJ2-1
TGTGCCAGCAGTTCAATCGGGAGAGTCTCCTACAATGAGCAGTTCTTC
CASSSIGRVSYNEQFF
>-|TRBV5-4|-|TRBJ2-3
TGTGCCAGCAGCACCCCAAAGGACATACAAGCAGATACGCAGTATTTT
CASSTPKDIQADTQYF
>-|TRBV19|-|TRBJ1-1
TGTGCCAGTAGTGTCAGCGGTACTCTGAACACTGAAGCTTTCTTT
CASSVSGTLNTEAFF
>-|TRBV11-2|-|TRBJ1-6
TGTGCCAGCAGCGTAAACTACCACCTAGGTTCACCCCTCCACTTT
CASSVNYHLGSPLHF
>-|TRBV28|TRBD1|TRBJ1-5
TGTGCCAGCAGTTTCGGCAGGGGGCAGCCCCAGCATTTT
CASSFGRGQPQHF
>-|TRBV28|-|TRBJ1-2
TGTGCCAGCAGTTCAATGACAGACTATGGCTACACCTTC
CASSSMTDYGYTF
>-|TRBV19|-|TRBJ2-1
TGTGCCAGTAGTATAGGTACAGGGAGTATCAGTGAGCAGTTCTTC
CASSIGTGSISEQFF
>-|TRBV7-6|-|TRBJ1-5
TGTGCCAGCAGCTTGGGTGTGCCGCCTAGCAATCAGCCCCAGCATTTT
CASSLGVPPSNQPQHF
>-|TRBV2|TRBD1|TRBJ1-2
TGTGCCAGCAGTGACATCCGAACAGGGGGCAAGCATGGCTACACCTTC
CASSDIRTGGKHGYTF
>-|TRBV2|TRBD1|TRBJ2-7
TGTGCCAGCAGTGAAACCCAGGACAGGAGGAGCTCCTACGAGCAGTACTTC
CASSETQDRRSSYEQYF
>-|TRBV27|-|TRBJ2-3
TGTGCCAGCAGTCCCCGGGGGGCCACAGATACGCAGTATTTT
CASSPRGATDTQYF
>-|TRBV24-1|-|TRBJ2-1
TGTGCCACCAGTGATTGGGGGGACGGATCTGAAGATGAGCAGTTCTTC
CATSDWGDGSEDEQFF
>-|TRBV12-3/TRBV12-4|-|TRBJ2-2
TGTGCCAGCAGACAGGATCCCGGGGAGCTGTTTTTT
CASRQDPGELFF
>few|TRBV7-2|-|TRBJ1-3
TGTGCCAGCAGCTTAGAGGTGGGACATGCTGGAAACACCATATATTTT
CASSLEVGHAGNTIYF
>-|TRBV18|TRBD1|TRBJ1-1
TGTGCCAGCTCCGGGACAGGGGGCGCCGACACTGAAGCTTTCTTT
CASSGTGGADTEAFF
>-|TRBV4-1|-|TRBJ1-3
TGCGCCAGCAGCCAGATGACAACTGGAAACACCATATATTTT
CASSQMTTGNTIYF
>-|TRBV4-2|-|TRBJ1-5
TGTGCCAGCAGCCAAGATGACGGGGGCTATAGCAATCAGCCCCAGCATTTT
CASSQDDGGYSNQPQHF
>-|TRBV2|-|TRBJ2-7
TGTGCCAGCAGTGGAAGGCGGGAGTACTTC
CASSGRREYF
>-|TRBV28|-|TRBJ2-7
TGTGCCAGCAGTCTGGGGGCTAATGGTGGCTACGAGCAGTACTTC
CASSLGANGGYEQYF
>-|TRBV18|TRBD1|TRBJ2-5
TGTGCCAGCTCGCCGAACAGGGGGGCCGAGACCCAGTACTTC
CASSPNRGAETQYF
>-|TRBV2|-|TRBJ1-4
TGTGCCAGCAAGGGGCCCCAGGCCACTAATGAAAAACTGTTTTTT
CASKGPQATNEKLFF
>-|TRBV7-2|-|TRBJ1-5
TGTGCCAGCAGCTTAACTTACGACCCTAGCAATCAGCCCCAGCATTTT
CASSLTYDPSNQPQHF
>-|TRBV4-3|TRBD1|TRBJ2-7
TGCGCCAGCAGCCAAGAGTGGACAGGGCCTGGCGAGCAGTACTTC
CASSQEWTGPGEQYF
>-|TRBV3-1/TRBV3-2|-|TRBJ2-5
TGTGCCAGCAGCCAAGATCTGGGGACGGGCGGGAAGACCCAGTACTTC
CASSQDLGTGGKTQYF
>-|TRBV10-3|-|TRBJ1-2
TGTGCCATCAGTGAGGGGGAAGGCTATGGCTACACCTTC
CAISEGEGYGYTF
>-|TRBV21-1|-|TRBJ1-1
TGTGCCAGCAGCAGAAATGGGACAGGGCCGCACAACACTGAAGCTTTCTTT
CASSRNGTGPHNTEAFF
>-|TRBV3-1/TRBV3-2|TRBD1|TRBJ1-2
TGTGCCAGCAGCCTCGCCAGTACAGGGGTGCGCTATGGCTACACCTTC
CASSLASTGVRYGYTF
>-|TRBV21-1|-|TRBJ1-2
TGTGCCAGCAGCCCCAGGGGGCGTTACTATGGCTACACCTTC
CASSPRGRYYGYTF
>-|TRBV18|-|TRBJ2-3
TGTGCCAGCTCACCGCCCGTCGAAGATACGCAGTATTTT
CASSPPVEDTQYF
>-|TRBV14|-|TRBJ1-1
TGTGCCAGCAGCCAAGTTCGCGGGGGGAACACTGAAGCTTTCTTT
CASSQVRGGNTEAFF
>-|TRBV6-5|-|TRBJ1-1
TGTGCCAGCAGACGCACCAGGTCGATACGCACTGAAGCTTTCTTT
CASRRTRSIRTEAFF